The 5 T cell receptor beta chains presented below share a single source sample, sequenced in a study of T cell responses to AZD1222 COVID-19 vaccine. Only in-frame clones appear in the TCRdb table, and some are missing; sequencing was by immunoSEQ multiplex PCR. The sample yields about 140,000 clones, just over 90% seen once. This sample comprised peripheral blood, obtained 28 days after the second AZD1222 dose. These TCRs come from an adult who received the AZD1222 COVID-19 vaccine.

There are a few counts of this clone. The chain carries TRBV19 and TRBJ2-3; D gene unclear. The V end lost 5 bases, the J end lost 0 bases, and 9 bases lay between the germline ends. The CDR3 totals 14 residues. Germline values: CDR1 LNHDA, CDR2 SQIVND (reference sequence). In nucleotides, the CDR3 is TGTGCCAGTAGTTATAACCCTAGCACAGATACGCAGTATTTT. This gives the protein CASSYNPSTDTQYF.

The chain carries TRBV18 and TRBJ1-1; 7 bases agree with TRBD1. Germline V gives CDR1 KGHSH, CDR2 LQKENI. The junction had 9 bases not matched to a gene; V was cut back by 4 bases and J by 1 base. The CDR3 consists of 16 residues. The DNA of the CDR3 is TGTGCCAGCTCACGGGACAGATCATTACCGAACACTGAAGCTTTCTTT. Translated: CASSRDRSLPNTEAFF.

The rearrangement uses TRBV6-2 or TRBV6-3 and TRBJ1-4; TRBD1 is a possible D gene (6 bases). Germline assignment: CDR1 MNHEY and CDR2 SVGEGT. V lost 5 bases and J 7 bases, leaving 14 bases between the germline ends. The CDR3 runs to 14 residues. For the CDR3, the DNA is TGTGCCAGCAGTAGACAGGTGGCGGGTGAAAAACTGTTTTTT. This translates into CASSRQVAGEKLFF.

J is TRBJ1-5 and V is TRBV7-9; D not certain. This CDR3 has 12 amino acids. V was cut by 1 base and J by 4 bases, with 2 bases left in between. In germline, CDR1 is SEHNR, CDR2 FQNEAQ (reference sequence). The DNA for the CDR3 is TGTGCCAGCAGCTTAGAAAATCAGCCCCAGCATTTT. Protein: CASSLENQPQHF.

The chain joins TRBV5-1 to TRBJ2-1; 14 bases are a match to TRBD2. CDR3 size: 17 residues. With V trimmed by 2 bases and J by 4 bases, 5 bases remained unmatched. CDR1 SGHRS and CDR2 YFSETQ come from the germline V gene. As DNA, the CDR3 is TGCGCCAGCAGCTTCGGGACTAGCGGGAGTGTGTACAATGAGCAGTTCTTC. Translated: CASSFGTSGSVYNEQFF. The variable domain in full, completed from reference TRBV5-1 and TRBJ2-1, reads KAGVTQTPRYLIKTRGQQVTLSCSPISGHRSVSWYQQTPGQGLQFLFEYFSETQRNKGNFPGRFSGRQFSNSRSEMNVSTLELGDSALYLCASSFGTSGSVYNEQFFGPGTRLTVL.